Below, 27 T cell receptor beta chains from the same sample are listed, as sequenced in a study of fetal regulatory T cell absence and autoimmunity. Some clones are missing from TCRdb's copy, which holds only in-frame ones; the method was immunoSEQ multiplex PCR. The sample holds about 50,000 clones, about four fifths seen once. Sequenced material: cord blood. The receptors come from a newborn boy with IPEX syndrome.

The rearrangement joins TRBV14 to TRBJ2-1; 13 bases are shared with TRBD2. The CDR3 totals 15 residues. The germline gives CDR1 SGHDN, CDR2 FVKESK. The V gene end was trimmed by 6 bases and the J gene end by 7 bases; junction bases not matched to a gene: 6. CDR3 residues: CASRLAGGPVNEQFF. CDR3 DNA sequence: TGTGCCAGCAGACTAGCGGGGGGGCCGGTTAATGAGCAGTTCTTC. Full variable domain (remainder filled in from reference TRBV14 and TRBJ2-1): EAGVTQFPSHSVIEKGQTVTLRCDPISGHDNLYWYRRVMGKEIKFLLHFVKESKQDESGMPNNRFLAERTGGTYSTLKVQPAELEDSGVYFCASRLAGGPVNEQFFGPGTRLTVL.

This chain joins TRBV7-2 and TRBJ1-4; TRBD1 is a possible D gene (5 bases). Germline V CDR1 and CDR2: SGHTA, FQGNSA. V was trimmed by 6 bases and J by 3 bases, leaving 14 bases between them. CDR3 length: 15 residues. CDR3 nucleotide sequence: TGTGCCAGCAGTCGCTACCGGGGGTCTAATGAAAAACTGTTTTTT. Translating it yields CASSRYRGSNEKLFF.

This clone was detected only a few times. The V gene is TRBV7-9, the J gene TRBJ2-7, with 15 bases fitting TRBD2. Germline loops: CDR1 SEHNR, CDR2 FQNEAQ (reference sequence). The CDR3 is 17 amino acids. V was clipped by 5 bases and J by 0 bases; unmatched bases: 5. CDR3 protein: CASSGTSGGPSSYEQYF. The CDR3 nucleotides are TGTGCCAGCAGCGGGACTAGCGGGGGGCCCAGCTCCTACGAGCAGTACTTC.

The V and J genes are TRBV6-5 and TRBJ1-2; D not certain. The CDR3 is 13 residues long. Trimming removed 8 bases at V and 4 bases at J, with 14 bases between. The V gene's germline CDR1 is MNHEY and CDR2 SVGAGI. As DNA, the CDR3 is TGTGCCAGCTTGGGATGGGGTCCCTATGGCTACACCTTC. This gives the protein CASLGWGPYGYTF.

This clone was detected once. The chain recombines TRBV19 with TRBJ2-5; maybe TRBD2 (7 bases). Germline CDR1 LNHDA, CDR2 SQIVND (reference sequence). V was pared by 5 bases and J by 4 bases, with 11 bases between. There are 13 residues in the CDR3. CDR3 residues: CASSAGARETQYF. The CDR3 DNA is TGTGCCAGTAGTGCGGGGGCTCGAGAGACCCAGTACTTC.

This chain uses TRBV27 with TRBJ2-5; D perhaps matches TRBD1 (6 bases). This CDR3 is 13 amino acids long. The germline V gene encodes CDR1 MNHEY and CDR2 SMNVEV (reference sequence). V shed 3 bases and J shed 5 bases, with 10 bases lying between them. CDR3 sequence (DNA): TGTGCCAGCAGTTTCAGGGGTCGTGAGACCCAGTACTTC. It codes for CASSFRGRETQYF.

The chain links TRBV2 to TRBJ2-5; 9 bases agree with TRBD2. CDR1 and CDR2 (germline): SNHLY, FYNNEI. The V segment lost 9 bases and the J segment 3 bases; nucleotides outside the gene matches: 8. CDR3 length equals 14 residues. This CDR3 is CASPLAGGEETQYF. In DNA form, the CDR3 reads TGTGCCAGTCCGTTGGCGGGGGGGGAAGAGACCCAGTACTTC. Full variable domain (outside the CDR3, taken from reference TRBV2 and TRBJ2-5): EPEVTQTPSHQVTQMGQEVILRCVPISNHLYFYWYRQILGQKVEFLVSFYNNEISEKSEIFDDQFSVERPDGSNFTLKIRSTKLEDSAMYFCASPLAGGEETQYFGPGTRLLVL.

The chain carries TRBV7-9 and TRBJ2-2; 8 bases align to TRBD2. Germline V gene sequence: CDR1 SEHNR, CDR2 FQNEAQ (reference sequence). Trimming at V came to 4 bases and at J to 2 bases, leaving 6 bases not matched to a gene. This CDR3 is built from 16 residues. The CDR3 is CASSSGLARNTGELFF. The CDR3 DNA reads TGTGCCAGCAGCTCCGGACTAGCTCGCAACACCGGGGAGCTGTTTTTT.

This clone has only a few counts. V usage is TRBV7-9 and J usage is TRBJ1-1, with a tentative D call TRBD1 (5 bases). The CDR3 is made up of 15 amino acids. Trimming removed 5 bases from V and 2 bases from J, with 15 bases in between. Germline V gene sequence: CDR1 SEHNR, CDR2 FQNEAQ (reference sequence). The CDR3 nucleotides are TGTGCCAGCAGCCCTCGGGGCGGTGTCAACACTGAAGCTTTCTTT. It is translated as CASSPRGGVNTEAFF.

The chain uses TRBV25-1 and TRBJ1-2; D remains ambiguous. Trimming stripped 5 bases from V and 4 bases from J, with 5 bases between. Germline CDR1 and CDR2: MGHDK and SYGVNS. CDR3 size: 11 residues. In nucleotides, the CDR3 is TGTGCCAGCAGTAGAGGCTATGGCTACACCTTC. Its protein product is CASSRGYGYTF.

The V and J genes are TRBV7-2 and TRBJ2-3, with D maybe TRBD2 (6 bases). CDR3 length equals 14 residues. Germline-derived CDR1 and CDR2 are SGHTA and FQGNSA. V lost 4 bases and J lost 5, with 13 bases in between. CDR3 region: CASSSYSGVDTQYF. The CDR3 nucleotides are TGTGCCAGCAGCTCCTATTCGGGGGTAGATACGCAGTATTTT.

The chain employs TRBV5-1 and TRBJ1-2, with D unclear. Germline V gives CDR1 SGHRS, CDR2 YFSETQ. The CDR3 contains 13 residues. V was trimmed by 0 bases and J by 6 bases, leaving 9 bases between them. CDR3 region: CASSLDGVHGYTF. The DNA for the CDR3 is TGCGCCAGCAGCTTGGATGGGGTTCATGGCTACACCTTC.

The CDR3 DNA is TGTGCCAGCAGCTTAGATGTGAGGCAGGGGAGCGAGGGTGAAAAACTGTTTTTT. Translated: CASSLDVRQGSEGEKLFF. The V gene is TRBV11-2, the J gene TRBJ1-4; TRBD1 is a possible D gene (6 bases). The length of the CDR3 is 18 residues. Germline-derived CDR1 and CDR2 are SGHAT and FQNNGV. V was pared by 0 bases and J by 7 bases, with 21 bases between.

The chain joins TRBV13 to TRBJ1-5; D perhaps matches TRBD1 (5 bases). Germline CDR1 and CDR2: PRHDT and FYEKMQ (reference sequence). The V end lost 5 bases, the J end lost 2 bases, and 13 bases lay between the germline ends. The CDR3 consists of 15 residues. In DNA form, the CDR3 reads TGTGCCAGCAGCCTCAGGGTTATTTGCAATCAGCCCCAGCATTTT. Residues: CASSLRVICNQPQHF. Drawing the rest from reference TRBV13 and TRBJ1-5, the complete variable domain is AAGVIQSPRHLIKEKRETATLKCYPIPRHDTVYWYQQGPGQDPQFLISFYEKMQSDKGSIPDRFSAQQFSDYHSELNMSSLELGDSALYFCASSLRVICNQPQHFGDGTRLSIL.

The rearrangement uses TRBV30 and TRBJ2-3; D might be TRBD1 (5 bases). Germline CDR1 is GTSNPN and CDR2 is SVGIG (reference sequence). Trimming took off 4 bases at V and 1 base at J, with 9 bases between the two ends. The CDR3 sequence is 13 residues long. CDR3 DNA: TGTGCCTGGACAGGGATCGGCACAGATACGCAGTATTTT. The encoded protein is CAWTGIGTDTQYF.

V is TRBV27 and J is TRBJ2-2, with 10 bases fitting TRBD2. The CDR3 sequence is 15 residues long. The trim removed 6 bases at V and 5 bases at J, leaving 6 bases unmatched. Germline CDR1 reads MNHEY; CDR2 reads SMNVEV (reference sequence). CDR3 residues: CASRATSGTTGELFF. The CDR3 DNA follows: TGTGCCAGCAGAGCAACTAGCGGGACTACCGGGGAGCTGTTTTTT.

This chain connects TRBV7-6 to TRBJ2-7; no clear D. The CDR3 consists of 14 residues. CDR1 and CDR2 (germline): SGHVS, FNYEAQ. V lost 5 bases and J 1 base, leaving 12 bases between the germline ends. CDR3: CASSEAGPSYEQYF. As DNA, the CDR3 is TGTGCCAGCAGCGAGGCCGGGCCGTCCTACGAGCAGTACTTC.

This rearrangement joins TRBV29-1 to TRBJ2-3, with D perhaps matching TRBD2 (6 bases). CDR1 and CDR2 from the germline V gene are SQVTM and ANQGSEA. V was pared by 1 base and J by 1 base, with 6 bases between. The CDR3 length is 13 residues. Written as DNA, the CDR3 is TGCAGCGTTGAAGCGGGGGGCACAGATACGCAGTATTTT. Translating it yields CSVEAGGTDTQYF.

The chain joins TRBV9 to TRBJ1-2, with 7 bases matching TRBD1. The germline CDR1 and CDR2 sequences are SGDLS and YYNGEE. With 3 bases clipped from V and 6 bases from J, the junction kept 5 bases outside the gene matches. The CDR3 covers 13 residues. CDR3 sequence reads: CASSGGQKHGYTF. The CDR3 DNA follows: TGTGCCAGCAGCGGGGGACAGAAGCATGGCTACACCTTC.

The chain recombines TRBV6-5 with TRBJ2-1; 8 bases are shared with TRBD2. The CDR3 length is 13 residues. With 6 bases clipped from V and 5 bases from J, the junction kept 3 bases outside the gene matches. Germline assignment: CDR1 MNHEY and CDR2 SVGAGI. The CDR3 nucleotides read TGTGCCAGCAGCCGGACTAGCAACAATGAGCAGTTCTTC. Amino acid sequence: CASSRTSNNEQFF.

The genes are TRBV9 and TRBJ2-3, with D possibly matching TRBD2 (6 bases). The germline CDR1 and CDR2 sequences are SGDLS and YYNGEE. V lost 2 bases to trimming and J lost 1 base, with 14 bases between them. CDR3 size: 16 residues. For the CDR3, the DNA is TGTGCCAGCAGCGTCAACACCGGGGGTGGCACAGATACGCAGTATTTT. Its protein is CASSVNTGGGTDTQYF.

The V and J genes are TRBV29-1 and TRBJ2-7; 7 positions agree with TRBD1. The CDR3 extends over 13 amino acids. V shed 5 bases and J 4 bases; nucleotides not matched to a gene: 8. Germline V lookup: CDR1 SQVTM, CDR2 ANQGSEA. The CDR3 loop is CSVQGGKGYEQYF. CDR3 in DNA: TGCAGCGTTCAAGGGGGCAAAGGGTACGAGCAGTACTTC.

The CDR3 DNA is TGCGCCAGCAGCCAAGGGGAGCGGGGGGGCGGAGATACGCAGTATTTT. Protein: CASSQGERGGGDTQYF. V usage is TRBV4-1 and J usage is TRBJ2-3; TRBD2 matches 10 bases. The V gene's germline CDR1 is MGHRA and CDR2 YSYEKL. The V segment lost 1 base and the J segment 5 bases; nucleotides outside the gene matches: 6. The CDR3 loop spans 16 amino acids.

In DNA, the CDR3 is TGTGCCAGCAGTTTCCAGGGGTCGAGCACTGAAGCTTTCTTT. It translates to CASSFQGSSTEAFF. V is TRBV27 and J is TRBJ1-1, with D perhaps matching TRBD1 (6 bases). The germline V gene encodes CDR1 MNHEY and CDR2 SMNVEV (reference sequence). V lost 3 bases and J lost 4, with 12 bases in between. The CDR3 consists of 14 residues.

The chain uses TRBV30 and TRBJ1-5, with D perhaps TRBD1 (6 bases). Per the germline V gene, CDR1 is GTSNPN and CDR2 is SVGIG (reference sequence). V dropped 6 bases and J dropped 0 bases, with 9 bases sitting between them. The length of the CDR3 is 13 residues. CDR3 sequence (DNA): TGTGCCTGCACAGGGACTAGCAATCAGCCCCAGCATTTT. This encodes CACTGTSNQPQHF.

This chain uses TRBV7-8 with TRBJ2-2, with D tentatively TRBD2 (6 bases). The germline gives CDR1 SGHVS, CDR2 FQNEAQ. Trimming removed 4 bases at V and 3 bases at J, with 12 bases between. The CDR3 loop spans 15 amino acids. The CDR3 DNA follows: TGTGCCAGCAGCTCGCGGGATAGTTACACCGGGGAGCTGTTTTTT. Amino acids: CASSSRDSYTGELFF.

The chain recombines TRBV19 with TRBJ1-1, with 8 positions matching TRBD1. Germline V gene lookup returns CDR1 LNHDA and CDR2 SQIVND (reference sequence). With 3 bases clipped from V and 0 bases from J, the junction kept 0 bases outside the gene matches. The CDR3 spans 14 residues. CDR3 bases: TGTGCCAGTAGTATGGGACAGGTGAACACTGAAGCTTTCTTT. It yields the protein CASSMGQVNTEAFF.